This T cell receptor (beta chain) was identified during a study of CD8+CD57+ T cells in acquired aplastic anemia (dated by TCRdb to the late 2010s). About the full investigation: A mean of around 3 ug of DNA, ranging from about 0.17 to 30 ug, was extracted from sorted CD4+ and CD8+ cells. A CD8+CD57+ expansion meant a frequency higher than the mean frequency seen in healthy subjects.

TCR beta VDJ combination and CDR3 sequence profiling used genomic DNA as the template. TCR repertoire sequencing was run on an Illumina HiSeq 2000. Under the source paper's analysis protocol: Repertoires were assessed using TRBV/TRBJ rearrangement plots, CDR3 size and DJ length profiles, and Simpson's diversity index. The most abundant DNA sequence in the deep sequencing data was defined as the immunodominant clone. CDR3 amino acid sequences were checked for sharing across subjects and were also compared against the VDJdb database and published repertoires. The public reads were reprocessed in TCRdb via fastp at Q25 and MiXCR, keeping in-frame beta chains. All rows with the same CDR3 protein become a single entry with the most common DNA and genes. The V and J calls here are based on TCRdb, not the publication. The sample contains about 180,000 distinct CDR3 sequences, around half of them found a single time. Under 1.2% of the sample comes from the top ten.

Trimming takes 1 base off V and 6 bases off J; junction bases not matched to a gene: 9. The CDR3 runs 16 amino acids, cysteine and phenylalanine included. Here the CDR3 DNA is all that survives: 48 bases in frame from base 1. The germline V gene (reference sequence) specifies LGHDT as CDR1 and YNNKEL as CDR2. Here is what the overall study found, with its caveats: No significant difference in CD8+ Simpson's diversity was found between patients and healthy controls (P=0.060). Although 25 to 30 CD8+ CDR3 sequences were shared by patients and controls, these sequences appeared highly expressed in patients and within the immunodominant clones of patients.

Flow cytometry had shown CD8+CD57+ cell expansion in the patients selected for sequencing. Every patient had severe acquired aplastic anemia, diagnosed using the International Study of Aplastic Anemia and Agranulocytosis and Camitta criteria. No patient had received any therapy when blood was sampled. In this study, sorted CD4+ and CD8+ T cells from the blood of healthy subjects and of severe aplastic anemia patients had their TCR repertoires deep-sequenced. Patients were enrolled under clinicaltrials.gov protocols 00001620, 01623167, 00001397, 00071045, 00081523 and 00961064 in the USA. Ficoll-Paque density gradient centrifugation was used to isolate peripheral blood mononuclear cells. Before DNA extraction, CD4+ and CD8+ T cells were sorted with FACS or magnetic beads. This clonotype was seen many times. Its antigen remains unidentified. There are no base qualities to consult, and no much larger clone falls within one base.

This receptor was obtained from a human donor with aplastic anemia. The specimen sequenced was sorted CD4+, CD8+, or CD8+CD57+ T cells (not recorded which) from PBMCs. This sequence uses TRBV3-1 and TRBJ2-1, with 7 middle bases fitting TRBD2. The CDR3 is CASSQGPLAAVNEQFF. The sequenced DNA: TGTGCCAGCAGCCAAGGGCCGCTAGCGGCGGTCAATGAGCAGTTCTTC.